The next 24 T cell receptor beta chains were all read from a single sample in a study of control samples from healthy donors and cancer patients. Repertoires were generated with immunoSEQ multiplex PCR, while TCRdb's copy carries only in-frame clones and drops some. This table holds approximately 100,000 clones, about four fifths found once. Sample: blood. The origin of the receptors is a man aged 60-69 years in good health.

This clone showed up just once. CDR3 DNA: TGTGCCAGCAGCTTAGCGGGAGGGACAGCAGTAACCAAAAACATTCAGTACTTC. Its protein is CASSLAGGTAVTKNIQYF. This rearrangement joins TRBV7-9 to TRBJ2-4; D assignment may be TRBD1 or TRBD2 (7 bases each). From germline, CDR1 is SEHNR and CDR2 FQNEAQ (reference sequence). The length of the CDR3 is 18 residues. Trimming left V 0 bases short and J 2 bases short, with 17 bases between.

The V gene is TRBV29-1, the J gene TRBJ1-5, with D perhaps matching TRBD1 (5 bases). This CDR3 has 14 amino acids. Per germline, CDR1 SQVTM and CDR2 ANQGSEA. V was trimmed by 4 bases and J by 7 bases, leaving 17 bases between them. The CDR3 coding sequence is TGCAGCGTTGTGTCGTCTCGGGGGAACCAGCCCCAGCATTTT. Its protein is CSVVSSRGNQPQHF.

This clone has just a few counts. The rearrangement joins TRBV7-8 to TRBJ2-5; perhaps D is TRBD1 or TRBD2 (7 bases each). CDR3 length: 18 amino acids. Germline CDR1 reads SGHVS; CDR2 reads FQNEAQ. V gave up 5 bases and J gave up 5 bases, with 27 bases separating them. The CDR3 nucleotides are TGTGCCAGCAGCCCGGAGGGGGCGGGGGCTGTTACTGGGGAGACCCAGTACTTC. It translates to CASSPEGAGAVTGETQYF. Supplemented by reference TRBV7-8 and TRBJ2-5, the full variable domain reads GAGVSQSPRYKVAKRGQDVALRCDPISGHVSLFWYQQALGQGPEFLTYFQNEAQLDKSGLPSDRFFAERPEGSVSTLKIQRTQQEDSAVYLCASSPEGAGAVTGETQYFGPGTRLLVL.

This clone counts as medium-sized. The rearrangement links TRBV6-4 to TRBJ1-2; TRBD1 agrees at 12 bases. The CDR3 is made up of 17 amino acids. Per the germline V gene, CDR1 is MRHNA and CDR2 is SNTAGT. Trimming cost V 10 bases and J 4 bases; bases outside gene matches: 16. Here the CDR3 reads CATTNLTGTGGVYGYTF. The CDR3, as DNA: TGTGCCACCACAAACCTTACCGGGACAGGGGGCGTCTATGGCTACACCTTC.

The V call is TRBV24-1, the J call TRBJ2-3, with D possibly TRBD1 on 6 matching bases. The CDR3 length is 16 residues. Trimming left V 3 bases short and J 2 bases short, with 14 bases between. Germline-derived CDR1 and CDR2 are KGHDR and SFDVKD. CDR3 sequence: CATSDPHRANTDTQYF. The CDR3 nucleotides are TGTGCCACCAGTGATCCACACAGGGCTAACACAGATACGCAGTATTTT.

This chain connects TRBV7-3 to TRBJ2-1; D is perhaps TRBD2 (6 bases). The V and J ends lost 6 bases and 9 bases respectively, with 12 bases between them. The CDR3 sequence is 12 residues long. Germline V gene sequence: CDR1 SGHTA, CDR2 FQGTGA. The CDR3 loop reads CASSVTGGEQFF. Written as DNA, the CDR3 is TGTGCCAGCAGTGTTACCGGGGGTGAGCAGTTCTTC.

The chain is built from TRBV5-1 and TRBJ2-7, with a weak D call TRBD2 (7 bases). The CDR3 runs 16 residues. CDR1 SGHRS and CDR2 YFSETQ come from the germline V gene. V gave up 3 bases and J gave up 1 base, with 17 bases separating them. Here the CDR3 reads CASSSGVLAGSYEQYF. The CDR3 coding sequence is TGCGCCAGCAGCTCAGGGGTTTTAGCGGGTTCCTACGAGCAGTACTTC. Supplemented by reference TRBV5-1 and TRBJ2-7, the full variable domain reads KAGVTQTPRYLIKTRGQQVTLSCSPISGHRSVSWYQQTPGQGLQFLFEYFSETQRNKGNFPGRFSGRQFSNSRSEMNVSTLELGDSALYLCASSSGVLAGSYEQYFGPGTRLTVT.

J is TRBJ2-3 and V is TRBV24-1, with D perhaps TRBD1 or TRBD2 (5 bases each). V was pared by 4 bases and J by 2 bases, with 18 bases between. CDR3 length equals 17 residues. Germline V lookup: CDR1 KGHDR, CDR2 SFDVKD. CDR3 nucleotides: TGTGCCACCAGTGACCGGGACGCCCGTTCCTCCACAGATACGCAGTATTTT. Translated, it gives CATSDRDARSSTDTQYF.

V gene TRBV30 combines with J gene TRBJ2-3; D perhaps matches TRBD1 (6 bases). The ends were cut back, 5 bases at V and 2 bases at J, with 17 bases in the middle. The CDR3 sequence is 15 residues long. CDR1 is GTSNPN and CDR2 is SVGIG in the germline V gene (reference sequence). The chain's CDR3 is CAWRYGQRYTDTQYF. As DNA, the CDR3 is TGTGCCTGGCGCTATGGACAGCGGTACACAGATACGCAGTATTTT.

V and J are TRBV27 and TRBJ1-1; a weak D match, TRBD1 (5 bases). CDR1 is MNHEY and CDR2 is SMNVEV in the germline V gene (reference sequence). V lost 5 bases and J lost 12, with 13 bases in between. This CDR3 has 11 amino acids. The CDR3 DNA reads as TGTGCCAGCAGTACCTACAGGTTAACTTTCTTT. Encoded protein: CASSTYRLTFF.

This clone was counted a single time. This sequence joins TRBV6-1 and TRBJ1-2; D ambiguous. The CDR3 runs to 16 residues. Germline values: CDR1 MNHNS, CDR2 SASEGT. V lost 0 bases to trimming and J lost 5 bases, with 16 bases between them. The CDR3 reads CASSEAAAGGVYGYTF. The CDR3 DNA follows: TGTGCCAGCAGTGAAGCGGCCGCAGGCGGGGTTTATGGCTACACCTTC.

The rearrangement links TRBV14 to TRBJ2-6; D remains unclear. The CDR3 sequence is 13 residues long. Trimming took 4 bases from V and 11 from J, leaving 12 bases between them. CDR1 and CDR2 (germline): SGHDN, FVKESK. The CDR3 protein is CASSLLGSYVLTF. In nucleotides, the CDR3 is TGTGCCAGCAGCCTACTGGGTTCCTACGTCCTGACTTTC.

The chain recombines TRBV7-9 with TRBJ2-7; 10 bases agree with TRBD2. V dropped 5 bases and J dropped 4; count of bases not matched to a gene: 5. In germline, CDR1 is SEHNR, CDR2 FQNEAQ (reference sequence). The CDR3 runs to 14 residues. As DNA, the CDR3 is TGTGCCAGCAGCGATAGCGGGAGGTGGTACGAGCAGTACTTC. Translated, it gives CASSDSGRWYEQYF.

V usage is TRBV5-4 and J usage is TRBJ2-7; 7 bases line up with TRBD1. CDR3 length: 14 amino acids. J was trimmed by 3 bases and V by 3 bases; bases with no gene match: 6. Germline assignment: CDR1 SGHNT and CDR2 YYREEE (reference sequence). CDR3 region: CASSYDREGYEQYF. The CDR3 DNA sequence: TGTGCCAGCAGCTACGACAGGGAAGGCTACGAGCAGTACTTC. Complete variable domain (other parts from reference TRBV5-4 and TRBJ2-7): ETGVTQSPTHLIKTRGQQVTLRCSSQSGHNTVSWYQQALGQGPQFIFQYYREEENGRGNFPPRFSGLQFPNYSSELNVNALELDDSALYLCASSYDREGYEQYFGPGTRLTVT.

This clone was counted only a few times. V usage is TRBV7-9 and J usage is TRBJ1-2; D gene unclear. V lost 4 bases, J lost 6 bases, and 21 bases lay in between. Germline V gives CDR1 SEHNR, CDR2 FQNEAQ (reference sequence). This CDR3 has 16 amino acids. The CDR3 DNA reads as TGTGCCAGCAGCTCGCTTAAGGAGGGTTTTCTACATGGCTACACCTTC. This gives the protein CASSSLKEGFLHGYTF.

This clone was seen once. V and J are TRBV24-1 and TRBJ1-2; no clear D gene. The CDR3 consists of 13 residues. Trimming took 9 bases from V and 8 from J, leaving 18 bases between them. The germline V gene encodes CDR1 KGHDR and CDR2 SFDVKD. CDR3 in amino acids: CATAPTSAVGYTF. CDR3 in DNA: TGTGCCACCGCCCCAACGTCGGCAGTAGGCTACACCTTC.

The chain is built from TRBV7-3 and TRBJ2-3; maybe TRBD2 (5 bases). V was pared by 8 bases and J by 2 bases, with 8 bases between. CDR3 size: 12 residues. CDR1 and CDR2 from the germline V gene are SGHTA and FQGTGA. The DNA of the CDR3 is TGTGCCAGCCGGGGAATCACAGATACGCAGTATTTT. This sequence encodes CASRGITDTQYF.

This sequence joins TRBV28 and TRBJ2-1; 9 bases align to TRBD2. Per the germline V gene, CDR1 is MDHEN and CDR2 is SYDVKM. This CDR3 has 16 residues. With V trimmed by 6 bases and J by 5 bases, 11 bases remained unmatched. The CDR3 region is CASRTTGLAYDNEQFF. In DNA form, the CDR3 reads TGTGCCAGCAGAACTACCGGACTAGCGTACGACAATGAGCAGTTCTTC.

The chain combines TRBV24-1 with TRBJ2-2; 8 bases align to TRBD2. Germline V CDR1 and CDR2: KGHDR, SFDVKD. Trimming at V came to 12 bases and at J to 6 bases, leaving 8 bases not matched to a gene. The CDR3 length is 13 residues. CDR3 loop: CAVQAAGAGELFF. The CDR3 DNA reads TGTGCCGTCCAGGCAGCGGGAGCCGGGGAGCTGTTTTTT.

On this clone itself: The same CDR3 can be traced to other DNA sequences in this sample. The gene calls are TRBV6-5 and TRBJ2-2; unclear D gene. From germline, CDR1 is MNHEY and CDR2 SVGAGI. Trimming shortened V by 5 bases and J by 8 bases, and 9 bases separated the two germline ends. CDR3 length: 12 amino acids. CDR3 residues: CASSPSRGELFF. The CDR3 coding sequence is TGTGCCAGCAGTCCCTCCCGGGGGGAGCTGTTTTTT.

The chain employs TRBV6-5 and TRBJ1-1; no definite D call. Per the germline V gene, CDR1 is MNHEY and CDR2 is SVGAGI. With 7 bases removed from V and 0 bases from J, the gap between germline ends came to 3 bases. The CDR3 contains 11 residues. This CDR3 is CASIVNTEAFF. CDR3 nucleotide sequence: TGTGCCAGCATCGTGAACACTGAAGCTTTCTTT.

The rearrangement joins TRBV7-8 to TRBJ2-5; D may be TRBD1 (6 bases). CDR1 and CDR2 (germline): SGHVS, FQNEAQ. V was cut by 5 bases and J by 2 bases, with 15 bases left in between. The CDR3 runs to 15 residues. The CDR3 DNA reads as TGTGCCAGCAGCCCACCTGGGACATCACAAGAGACCCAGTACTTC. Its protein is CASSPPGTSQETQYF.

The chain links TRBV28 to TRBJ2-7; D remains ambiguous. The V gene's germline CDR1 is MDHEN and CDR2 SYDVKM. The V end was cut by 3 bases, the J end by 5 bases, with 5 bases between. The CDR3 loop spans 11 amino acids. For the CDR3, the DNA is TGTGCCAGCAGTTTCAGCGACGAGCAGTACTTC. Translating it yields CASSFSDEQYF.

The chain combines TRBV6-4 with TRBJ2-3, with 7 bases aligning to TRBD1. Germline CDR1 is MRHNA and CDR2 is SNTAGT. The CDR3 loop spans 15 amino acids. V lost 6 bases to trimming and J lost 1 base; unmatched junction nucleotides: 7. The CDR3, as DNA: TGTGCCAGCAGCCCCGACAGGGTAGGCACAGATACGCAGTATTTT. Translation gives CASSPDRVGTDTQYF.